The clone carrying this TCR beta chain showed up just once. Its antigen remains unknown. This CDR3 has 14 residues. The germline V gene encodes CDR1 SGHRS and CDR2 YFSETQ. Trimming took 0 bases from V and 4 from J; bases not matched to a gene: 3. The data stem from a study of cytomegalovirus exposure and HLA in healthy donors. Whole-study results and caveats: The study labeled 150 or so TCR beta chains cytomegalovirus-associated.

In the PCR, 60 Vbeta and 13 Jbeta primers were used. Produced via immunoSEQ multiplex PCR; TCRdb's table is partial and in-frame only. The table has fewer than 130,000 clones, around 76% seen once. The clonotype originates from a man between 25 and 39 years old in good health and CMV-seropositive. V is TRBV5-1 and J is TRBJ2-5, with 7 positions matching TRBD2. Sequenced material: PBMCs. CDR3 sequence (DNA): TGCGCCAGCAGCTTGGCCCCGGGGGGAGAGACCCAGTACTTC. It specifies CASSLAPGGETQYF.